A single sample is the source of the 27 T cell receptor beta chains below, sequenced in a study of EBV T-cell therapy then PD-1 blockade in nasopharyngeal carcinoma. Here immunoSEQ multiplex PCR was the method, and the copy in TCRdb shows in-frame clones only, minus some. Of under 20,000 clones detected, approximately 88% appear once; the ten largest clones hold less than 40%. Treatment given: AdE1-LMPpoly-expanded autologous EBV-specific T-cell therapy followed by anti-PD-1 nivolumab. The antigens for these receptors are not known. The material sequenced was CD8+ T cells from blood, taken at roughly day 35 from a patient whose treatment included autologous EBV-specific T cells and nivolumab. The receptor set was obtained from a man aged 40-50 years with nasopharyngeal carcinoma.

The chain employs TRBV5-1 and TRBJ2-7; D gene ambiguous. V shed 0 bases and J shed 5 bases, with 6 bases lying between them. The CDR3 spans 12 residues. The germline V gene has CDR1 SGHRS and CDR2 YFSETQ. The CDR3 coding sequence is TGCGCCAGCAGCTTGGCCGGAAACGAGCAGTACTTC. Its translation: CASSLAGNEQYF.

The chain has TRBV29-1 and TRBJ2-1; D may be TRBD1 (5 bases). Germline V lookup: CDR1 SQVTM, CDR2 ANQGSEA. The CDR3 consists of 13 residues. Trimming cost V 6 bases and J 3 bases, with 12 bases left between them. CDR3 residues: CSVPGRYYNEQFF. Written as DNA, the CDR3 is TGCAGCGTCCCAGGGCGGTACTACAATGAGCAGTTCTTC.

The rearrangement uses TRBV29-1 and TRBJ1-1; TRBD1 aligns across 7 bases. Germline V gene sequence: CDR1 SQVTM, CDR2 ANQGSEA. The V gene end was trimmed by 2 bases and the J gene end by 7 bases; junction bases not matched to a gene: 16. There are 16 residues in the CDR3. The CDR3 spells CSVEPETGWPMGEAFF. The CDR3 DNA reads TGCAGCGTTGAACCTGAGACAGGGTGGCCTATGGGTGAAGCTTTCTTT.

The chain joins TRBV4-3 to TRBJ1-2, with 9 nucleotides matching TRBD1. CDR3 length equals 13 residues. Germline V lookup: CDR1 LGHNA, CDR2 YSLEER. Trimming cost V 2 bases and J 6 bases; bases outside gene matches: 1. CDR3 residues: CASSQTGGNGYTF. CDR3 nucleotides: TGCGCCAGCAGCCAAACAGGGGGCAATGGCTACACCTTC.

V gene TRBV6-6 combines with J gene TRBJ1-1, with TRBD1 as a possible D gene (6 bases). The germline V gene has CDR1 MNHNY and CDR2 SVGAGI (reference sequence). The CDR3 extends over 16 amino acids. V was shortened by 5 bases and J by 6 bases, with 22 bases between the two germline ends. In DNA, the CDR3 is TGTGCCAGCAGTCGACGGAATTCACAGGGATCCCCTGAAGCTTTCTTT. It specifies CASSRRNSQGSPEAFF.

This clone was observed a few times. The V call is TRBV14, the J call TRBJ2-1, with 9 bases lining up with TRBD2. J gave up 3 bases and V 4 bases, and 7 bases lay outside the gene matches. In germline, CDR1 is SGHDN, CDR2 FVKESK. CDR3 length equals 16 residues. DNA of the CDR3: TGTGCCAGCAGCCGACAGCGGGGGGACTACTACAATGAGCAGTTCTTC. Amino acids: CASSRQRGDYYNEQFF.

Judged by abundance, this clone is medium-sized. The rearrangement links TRBV7-2 to TRBJ1-1, with no clear D. Trimming cost V 1 base and J 2 bases, with 5 bases left between them. CDR1 is SGHTA, CDR2 FQGNSA, per germline. The CDR3 runs 13 residues. For the CDR3, the DNA is TGTGCCAGCAGCTTAGAATTTAACACTGAAGCTTTCTTT. Translating it yields CASSLEFNTEAFF.

The chain recombines TRBV4-1 with TRBJ1-2; D may be TRBD1 (5 bases). With 6 bases removed from V and 7 bases from J, the gap between germline ends came to 21 bases. Germline CDR1 is MGHRA and CDR2 is YSYEKL. The length of the CDR3 is 15 residues. CDR3 coding DNA: TGCGCCAGCAGGGAGGCTGGGGGACCCGAGGGTGGCTACACCTTC. Residues: CASREAGGPEGGYTF.

V is TRBV6-4 and J is TRBJ2-3; 8 positions match TRBD2. The CDR3 runs to 14 residues. V was clipped by 3 bases and J by 3 bases; unmatched bases: 2. Germline CDR1 MRHNA, CDR2 SNTAGT. The CDR3 DNA reads TGTGCCAGCAGTGAAACGGGGGGGACAGATACGCAGTATTTT. Residues: CASSETGGTDTQYF.

The V call is TRBV6-5, the J call TRBJ2-3, with D possibly being TRBD2 (6 bases). The CDR3 contains 13 residues. CDR1 is MNHEY, CDR2 SVGAGI, per germline. V lost 6 bases, J lost 5 bases, and 12 bases lay in between. CDR3 coding DNA: TGTGCCAGCAGGGGAGGTCTGGGAGATACGCAGTATTTT. Amino acid sequence: CASRGGLGDTQYF.

The chain carries TRBV3-1 (or the pseudogene TRBV3-2) and TRBJ2-1; 10 bases agree with TRBD2. Per germline, CDR1 LGHDT and CDR2 YNNKEL (reference sequence). V shed 4 bases, J shed 6 bases, and the junction held 9 bases outside the gene matches. The CDR3 is made up of 16 amino acids. The CDR3 here is CASSPPGSGGLNEQFF. The CDR3 DNA sequence: TGTGCCAGCAGCCCCCCGGGTAGCGGGGGGCTCAATGAGCAGTTCTTC.

The rearrangement links TRBV27 to TRBJ1-2, with TRBD1 matching 7 bases. V lost 5 bases to trimming and J lost 3 bases; unmatched junction nucleotides: 3. The germline V gene has CDR1 MNHEY and CDR2 SMNVEV (reference sequence). This CDR3 is 13 amino acids long. This chain's CDR3 is CASSTQGDYGYTF. The CDR3 DNA reads TGTGCCAGCAGTACCCAGGGGGACTATGGCTACACCTTC.

The chain links TRBV7-3 to TRBJ2-1, with 7 bases fitting TRBD1. V lost 2 bases to trimming and J lost 5 bases; unmatched junction nucleotides: 9. The CDR3 runs to 16 residues. CDR1 SGHTA and CDR2 FQGTGA come from the germline V gene. The DNA for the CDR3 is TGTGCCAGCAGCTTATTCGGGACAGATTTTAACAATGAGCAGTTCTTC. Translated, it gives CASSLFGTDFNNEQFF.

The chain combines TRBV2 with TRBJ1-2; D is unclear. Germline CDR1 and CDR2: SNHLY and FYNNEI. Between the trimmed V and J ends, which lost 6 bases and 8 bases, there was a span of 7 bases. The length of the CDR3 is 10 residues. DNA for the CDR3: TGTGCCAGCAGAGAAAGAGGCTACACCTTC. Its protein product is CASRERGYTF. Based on the CDR3 plus reference TRBV2 and TRBJ1-2, the full variable domain is EPEVTQTPSHQVTQMGQEVILRCVPISNHLYFYWYRQILGQKVEFLVSFYNNEISEKSEIFDDQFSVERPDGSNFTLKIRSTKLEDSAMYFCASRERGYTFGSGTRLTVV.

The genes are TRBV20-1 and TRBJ1-5; D possibly corresponds to TRBD1 (5 bases). CDR1 DFQATT and CDR2 SNEGSKA come from the germline V gene (reference sequence). V dropped 6 bases and J dropped 8 bases, with 11 bases sitting between them. The CDR3 runs 11 residues. Here the CDR3 DNA reads TGCAGTGCACAACGGGGGGAGCCCCAGCATTTT. It is translated as CSAQRGEPQHF.

The chain couples TRBV7-2 to TRBJ2-1, with D perhaps TRBD1 or TRBD2 (5 bases each). The CDR3 has 17 amino acids. The germline gives CDR1 SGHTA, CDR2 FQGNSA. Trimming took off 7 bases at V and 3 bases at J, with 22 bases between the two ends. CDR3 DNA: TGTGCCAGCATCCCAGGGTTCCGAGGGCACTACTACAATGAGCAGTTCTTC. Translated: CASIPGFRGHYYNEQFF. Filled out from reference TRBV7-2 and TRBJ2-1, the complete variable domain reads GAGVSQSPSNKVTEKGKDVELRCDPISGHTALYWYRQSLGQGLEFLIYFQGNSAPDKSGLPSDRFSAERTGGSVSTLTIQRTQQEDSAVYLCASIPGFRGHYYNEQFFGPGTRLTVL.

V usage is TRBV9 and J usage is TRBJ1-1; D gene ambiguous. The CDR3 is 12 amino acids. Trimming took off 5 bases at V and 5 bases at J, with 10 bases between the two ends. Per germline, CDR1 SGDLS and CDR2 YYNGEE. The CDR3 here is CASSGLGTEAFF. CDR3 coding DNA: TGTGCCAGCAGTGGGCTGGGGACTGAAGCTTTCTTT.

The gene calls are TRBV19 and TRBJ2-7, with D perhaps TRBD1 (6 bases). V dropped 3 bases and J dropped 7 bases, with 16 bases sitting between them. CDR3 size: 14 residues. Germline assignment: CDR1 LNHDA and CDR2 SQIVND (reference sequence). CDR3: CASSIGYRVKEQYF. For the CDR3, the DNA is TGTGCCAGTAGTATCGGCTACAGGGTGAAAGAGCAGTACTTC.

CDR3 region: CASSFTGSEAFF. The DNA for the CDR3 is TGTGCCAGCAGTTTCACCGGCTCTGAAGCTTTCTTT. The gene calls are TRBV27 and TRBJ1-1; D unclear. The germline CDR1 and CDR2 sequences are MNHEY and SMNVEV (reference sequence). Between the trimmed V and J ends, which lost 3 bases and 6 bases, there was a span of 8 bases. The CDR3 runs 12 residues.

This clone rates as large. J is TRBJ1-5 and V is TRBV2; tentatively, D is TRBD1 (6 bases). CDR3 size: 13 residues. From germline, CDR1 is SNHLY and CDR2 FYNNEI. V was shortened by 11 bases and J by 5 bases, with 16 bases between the two germline ends. CDR3 in amino acids: CAARTGLHQPQHF. The DNA for the CDR3 is TGTGCCGCCAGAACAGGGTTGCATCAGCCCCAGCATTTT.

This chain links TRBV7-2 with TRBJ2-5; D might be TRBD2 (6 bases). Germline CDR1 and CDR2: SGHTA and FQGNSA. CDR3 length equals 15 residues. The V end was cut by 1 base, the J end by 2 bases, with 11 bases between. CDR3 DNA sequence: TGTGCCAGCAGCTTAGGAGGCGGGGAGCAAGAGACCCAGTACTTC. It codes for CASSLGGGEQETQYF.

V is TRBV4-3 and J is TRBJ2-5; D perhaps matches TRBD1 (6 bases). CDR3 length: 14 residues. Germline V CDR1 and CDR2: LGHNA, YSLEER. V lost 0 bases and J lost 4, with 9 bases in between. The CDR3 region has the DNA TGCGCCAGCAGCCAAGATTGGGGGCCAGAGACCCAGTACTTC. Translation: CASSQDWGPETQYF.

This clone is a singleton in its sample. The chain employs TRBV9 and TRBJ2-1; D is ambiguous. The V gene lost 4 bases and the J gene lost 3 bases, with 2 bases spanning the gap. CDR3 length: 11 amino acids. The germline gives CDR1 SGDLS, CDR2 YYNGEE. In DNA, the CDR3 is TGTGCCAGCAGCAACTACAATGAGCAGTTCTTC. Protein product: CASSNYNEQFF.

The chain uses TRBV21-1 and TRBJ1-1; TRBD1 is the table's D call and was not checked against the DNA. TRBV21-1 is reported as a pseudogene. CDR3 size: 13 residues. In DNA form, the CDR3 reads TGTGCCGGTGCAGGACAGGGAAACACTGAAGCTTTCTTT. It encodes CAGAGQGNTEAFF.

This chain uses TRBV7-7 with TRBJ2-5; 7 nucleotides agree with TRBD1. J gave up 4 bases and V 5 bases, and 13 bases lay outside the gene matches. CDR3 length: 16 residues. Germline loops: CDR1 SSHAT, CDR2 FNYEAQ (reference sequence). The CDR3 protein is CASSEGTVRSLETQYF. As DNA, the CDR3 is TGTGCCAGCAGCGAAGGGACAGTTAGATCCCTAGAGACCCAGTACTTC.

Notes on this clone: The identical CDR3 is also encoded by other nucleotide sequences in the sample. This CDR3 reads CASSQDPGTTYEQYF. DNA of the CDR3: TGCGCCAGCAGCCAAGATCCGGGAACAACCTACGAGCAGTACTTC. V and J are TRBV4-3 and TRBJ2-7; weak D call: TRBD2 (5 bases). CDR1 is LGHNA, CDR2 YSLEER, per germline. This CDR3 is built from 15 residues. Trimming pared 0 bases from V and 2 bases from J, leaving 11 bases between.

This clone was observed a few times. This chain links TRBV5-3 with TRBJ1-4; D is undetermined. TRBV5-3 is classed as an ORF, of uncertain function. The CDR3 is made up of 13 amino acids. With 10 bases removed from V and 4 bases from J, the gap between germline ends came to 14 bases. The CDR3 sequence: CAPRASDNEKLFF. The CDR3 region has the DNA TGTGCCCCGAGGGCCTCGGATAATGAAAAACTGTTTTTT.